This entry concerns a single TCR beta chain. This clone was seen only a few times. What this receptor recognizes is not known. There are no base qualities to consult, and no much larger clone falls within one base. V is reduced by 1 base and J by 0 bases, leaving a spacing of 12 bases between them. From its cysteine to its phenylalanine, the CDR3 spans 17 amino acids. Only the CDR3 region is kept as DNA, spanning 51 bases read in frame from base 1. Per the germline V gene (reference sequence), LNHDA is the CDR1 and SQIVND is the CDR2. The treatment or condition tag for this specimen amounts to: over 15 received Ad26.COV2.S at low or high dose, single or two shots; about 5 received placebo; per-sample allocation not given. For vaccine and placebo recipients, the sequenced repertoires came from samples collected on day 63 after the first injection. Cohort 1b enrolled fewer than 30 adults aged 18-55 years at a single site in Boston, USA, between 29 July and 7 August 2020. Ad26.COV2.S was a replication-incompetent adenovirus type 26 vector that expressed a prefusion-stabilized SARS-CoV-2 spike protein derived from the original Wuhan strain.

The data were obtained in a study of Ad26.COV2.S vaccination and SARS-CoV-2 variants (dated by TCRdb to 2020 to 2023). About the study as a whole: Donors in the vaccine arm were drawn from COV1001, a phase I-IIa trial of Ad26.COV2.S in healthy adults that was multicentre, randomized, double-blind and placebo-controlled. TCRbeta repertoire sequencing served as the tool for gauging how specific and how broad the SARS-CoV-2-reactive T cell receptors were following Ad26.COV2.S vaccination. Participants in the trial were split at random into five groups of five each, receiving low-dose or high-dose Ad26.COV2.S once or twice, or else placebo on both occasions. A total of 32 samples were included in the TCR-sequenced set, comprising about 20 Ad26.COV2.S vaccine recipients, 5 placebo recipients and 8 SARS-CoV-2 convalescent individuals. Ad26.COV2.S was administered intramuscularly at a dose of 5x10^10 or 1x10^11 viral particles, either as one shot or as two shots given 56 days apart. Investigators did not know the trial group allocation while performing experiments and assessing outcomes.

The research as a whole found: The authors noted that total T cell responses may have been underestimated by the TCR breadth and depth analyses. Non-spike TCR breadth was comparable between vaccine and placebo recipients, consistent with the vaccine containing only spike. After vaccination, substantial breadth of spike-specific CD8+ and CD4+ T cell responses was reported. The study lacked the statistical power to compare responses across vaccine doses or regimens. Spike-specific TCR breadth was higher in Ad26.COV2.S recipients than in placebo recipients (P = 0.0014).

The immunoSEQ Assay was the method used to sequence TCRbeta CDR3 regions. After extraction, genomic DNA underwent amplification by bias-controlled multiplex PCR, followed by high-throughput sequencing. For the original study's pipeline: Collapsing and filtering of sequences were performed to quantify the absolute abundance of each unique TCRbeta CDR3 region. T cell fraction was estimated by normalizing TCRbeta template counts to usable DNA, which was measured by amplifying reference genes present in all nucleated cells. Repertoire TCRs were annotated as SARS-CoV-2-specific when V gene, CDR3 amino acid sequence and J gene were exactly matched to a known reactive TCR set. The reference SARS-CoV-2 TCR set was obtained from MIRA and was filtered for enrichment in COVID-19-positive ImmuneCODE repertoires, whereby public or cross-reactive TCRs were removed. Drawing on the MIRA antigens, annotated TCRs were analysed further at the level of specific ORF or position within ORF. Depth was the summed frequency of annotated unique rearrangements, while breadth was defined as annotated unique rearrangements over total unique productive rearrangements. Two-sided Wilcoxon rank-sum tests were used to compare TCR breadth between groups. Drawn from immuneACCESS, this table holds only the in-frame rearrangements with V and J called that TCRdb kept. Clones are partly lost; checked studies trace under half to an unresolved V gene and leave the rest unexplained. V, J and clone size are those of that table, while D and trimming were read from the DNA. The sample table shows some 240,000 clones, and around nine tenths are seen once. Together, the top ten hold roughly 3% of the sample.

The source is a person aged 18-65 years who received the Ad26.COV2.S COVID-19 vaccine or a placebo. The chain was built from TRBV19 and TRBJ2-2, with the D segment possibly TRBD1 or TRBD2, each aligning over 6 bases. This specimen consisted of peripheral blood, obtained in a trial of Ad26.COV2.S vaccine versus placebo. The nucleotide sequence is given as TGTGCCAGTAGTATAGGAGGGGGGCGCACGAACACCGGGGAGCTGTTTTTT. This sequence encodes CASSIGGGRTNTGELFF.